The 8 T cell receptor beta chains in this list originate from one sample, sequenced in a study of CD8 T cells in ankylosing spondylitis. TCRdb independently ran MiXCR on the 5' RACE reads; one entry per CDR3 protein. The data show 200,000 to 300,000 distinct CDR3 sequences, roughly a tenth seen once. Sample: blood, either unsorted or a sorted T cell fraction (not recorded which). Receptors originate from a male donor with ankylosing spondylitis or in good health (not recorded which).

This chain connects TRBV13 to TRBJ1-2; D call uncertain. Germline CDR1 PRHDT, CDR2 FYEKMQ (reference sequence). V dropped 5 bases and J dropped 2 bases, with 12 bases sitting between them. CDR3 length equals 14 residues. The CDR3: CASSRGGVNYGYTF. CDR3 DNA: TGTGCCAGCAGCCGTGGCGGGGTCAACTATGGCTACACCTTC.

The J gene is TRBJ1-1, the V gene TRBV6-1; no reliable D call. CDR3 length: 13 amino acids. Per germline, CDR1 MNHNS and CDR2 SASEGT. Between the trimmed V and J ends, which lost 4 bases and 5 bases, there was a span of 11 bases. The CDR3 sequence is CASSAAVGTEAFF. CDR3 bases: TGTGCCAGCAGTGCCGCCGTTGGAACTGAAGCTTTCTTT.

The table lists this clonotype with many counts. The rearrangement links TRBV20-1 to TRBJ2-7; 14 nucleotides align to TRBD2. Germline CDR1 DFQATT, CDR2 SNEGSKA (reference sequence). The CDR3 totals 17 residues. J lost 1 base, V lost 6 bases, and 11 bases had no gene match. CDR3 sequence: CSAARGLAGEMSYEQYF. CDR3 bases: TGCAGTGCCGCGCGGGGACTAGCGGGAGAGATGTCCTACGAGCAGTACTTC.

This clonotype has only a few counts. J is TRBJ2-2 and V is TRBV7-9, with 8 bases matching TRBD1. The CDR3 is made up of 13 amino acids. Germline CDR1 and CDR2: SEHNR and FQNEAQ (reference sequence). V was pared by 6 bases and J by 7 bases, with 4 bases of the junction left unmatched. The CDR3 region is CASRRTGFGELFF. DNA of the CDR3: TGTGCCAGCAGACGGACAGGGTTCGGGGAGCTGTTTTTT. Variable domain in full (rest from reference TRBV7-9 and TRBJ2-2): DTGVSQNPRHKITKRGQNVTFRCDPISEHNRLYWYRQTLGQGPEFLTYFQNEAQLEKSRLLSDRFSAERPKGSFSTLEIQRTEQGDSAMYLCASRRTGFGELFFGEGSRLTVL.

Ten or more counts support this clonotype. CDR3 protein: CASSKGNTEAFF. CDR3 DNA: TGTGCCAGCAGTAAGGGGAACACTGAAGCTTTCTTT. This chain connects TRBV27 to TRBJ1-1; D unclear. The CDR3 covers 12 residues. Germline CDR1 MNHEY, CDR2 SMNVEV (reference sequence). The ends were cut back, 5 bases at V and 1 base at J, with 5 bases in the middle.

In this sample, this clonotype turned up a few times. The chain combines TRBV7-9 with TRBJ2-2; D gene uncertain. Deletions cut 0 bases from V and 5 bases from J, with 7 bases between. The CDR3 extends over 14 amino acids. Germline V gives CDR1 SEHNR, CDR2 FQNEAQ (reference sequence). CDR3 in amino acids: CASSLARLTGELFF. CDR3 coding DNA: TGTGCCAGCAGCTTAGCGCGTCTAACCGGGGAGCTGTTTTTT.

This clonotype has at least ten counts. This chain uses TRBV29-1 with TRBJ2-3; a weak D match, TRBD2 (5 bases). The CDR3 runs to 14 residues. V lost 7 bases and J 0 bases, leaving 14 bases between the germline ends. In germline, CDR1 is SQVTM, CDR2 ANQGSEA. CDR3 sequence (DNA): TGCAGCGCTGAGGGCAGATCTAGCACAGATACGCAGTATTTT. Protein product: CSAEGRSSTDTQYF.

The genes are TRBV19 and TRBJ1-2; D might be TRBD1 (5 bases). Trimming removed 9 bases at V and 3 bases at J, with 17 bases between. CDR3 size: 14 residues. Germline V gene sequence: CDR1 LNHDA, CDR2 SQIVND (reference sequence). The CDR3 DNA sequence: TGTGCCAGCACCAGGGACGGGGGGGACTATGGCTACACCTTC. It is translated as CASTRDGGDYGYTF.